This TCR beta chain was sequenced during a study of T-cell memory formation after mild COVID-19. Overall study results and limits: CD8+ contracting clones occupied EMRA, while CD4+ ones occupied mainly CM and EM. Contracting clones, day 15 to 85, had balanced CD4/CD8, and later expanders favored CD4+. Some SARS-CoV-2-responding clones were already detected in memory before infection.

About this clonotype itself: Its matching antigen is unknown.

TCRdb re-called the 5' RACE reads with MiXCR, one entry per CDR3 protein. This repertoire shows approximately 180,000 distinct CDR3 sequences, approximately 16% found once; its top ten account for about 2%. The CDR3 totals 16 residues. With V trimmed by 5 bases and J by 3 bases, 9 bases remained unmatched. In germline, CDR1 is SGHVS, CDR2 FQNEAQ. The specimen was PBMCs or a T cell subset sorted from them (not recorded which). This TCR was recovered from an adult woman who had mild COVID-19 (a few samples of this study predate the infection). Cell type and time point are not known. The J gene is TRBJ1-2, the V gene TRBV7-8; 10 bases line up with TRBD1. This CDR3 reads CASSNTPGTGDYGYTF. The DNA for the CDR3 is TGTGCCAGCAGCAATACTCCCGGGACAGGGGACTATGGCTACACCTTC.